This T cell receptor (beta chain) was observed in a study of blood T cell repertoires in COVID-19 (dated by TCRdb to the early 2020s). Notes on the research overall: Collaborator samples came from the United States, Italy and Spain and covered acute and convalescent phases of COVID-19. The prospective study material was composed of cDNA or gDNA derived from T cells, B-cell-depleted T cells, or PBMCs. Subjects who had been exposed to COVID-19, were actively infected with it, or had recovered from it provided the deeply sampled blood TCRbeta repertoires that made up the dataset. The repertoires were released in a freely available public database meant as a resource for research on the immune response to SARS-CoV-2. Samples were obtained from the ongoing ImmuneRACE study (first 160 participants) and from some 1,300 subjects provided by 6 global collaborators. Nearly every sample came with metadata listing a de-identified subject ID, COVID-19 status, age in years and sex. HLA class I and class II types, where available, came from metadata supplied by the sample provider rather than from assay-based typing.

One collaborating source in Seattle enrolled patients during active infection and followed them longitudinally through the course of disease. The collaborating institutions used their own protocols to collect whole blood in K2EDTA tubes. Collaborator samples were shipped for TCRbeta analysis as frozen whole blood, isolated PBMCs, or DNA extracted from either sample type. As concerns this clone: Its antigen is still unknown. No quality values exist for individual bases; no much larger clone is one base distant.

The V end loses 4 bases and the J end loses 3 bases, and a stretch of 8 bases separates them. Inclusive of the bounding cysteine and phenylalanine, the CDR3 is 13 residues long. CDR3 DNA is the only sequence kept; it has 39 bases, read in frame from the first base. From a lookup of the germline V gene, CDR1 and CDR2 are SGHDT and YYEEEE. Points the paper makes about the study in general: How much clinical and demographic metadata was included differed by source and by participant, and the metadata was provided uncurated.

TCRbeta CDR3 regions were amplified from genomic DNA using the immunoSEQ Assay, a bias-controlled multiplex PCR. In the authors' own workflow: Nucleated cell counts per sample were estimated from amplification of reference gene primers within the assay. To quantify the absolute abundance of each unique TCRbeta CDR3 rearrangement, sequence reads were collapsed and filtered. Productive Simpson clonality was computed per sample as the square root of Simpson's diversity index over productive rearrangements. TCRdb took over this immuneACCESS table, retaining in-frame rearrangements with V and J assigned. Such tables are incomplete; in checked studies, under half of the missing clones stem from an unresolved V gene, and the remainder is unexplained. V, J and clone size derive from that table, while D and trimming were established from the DNA sequence. Within this sample are approximately 290,000 clones, with over 75% of them counted one time only. Of the sample, 0.85% to 0.9% is held by the ten largest clones.

The sequence derives from a human donor with COVID-19, enrolled during active disease. The donor label of this sample is uncertain. The sample taken for sequencing was peripheral blood. The chain is made from TRBV5-6 and TRBJ2-1, with the D gene call left open. The DNA is TGTGCCAGCAGCCTTGGCAGCTACAATGAGCAGTTCTTC. Translated, this is CASSLGSYNEQFF. The CDR3 plus the reference TRBV5-6 and TRBJ2-1 genes for the other parts give the full variable domain: DAGVTQSPTHLIKTRGQQVTLRCSPKSGHDTVSWYQQALGQGPQFIFQYYEEEERQRGNFPDRFSGHQFPNYSSELNVNALLLGDSALYLCASSLGSYNEQFFGPGTRLTVL.